The 30 T cell receptor beta chains presented below share a single source sample, sequenced in a study of tissue T cells after allogeneic stem cell transplantation. Measured with immunoSEQ multiplex PCR; TCRdb has only the in-frame clones, and not every one. This repertoire shows about 48,000 clones, roughly 73% found once; its top ten account for roughly 0.77%. The source material was sorted cells pooled from one or two spleens. The receptor set was obtained from a pool of C57BL/6 mice in good health.

Of note for this clone: The gene names here belong to mouse. The sequence runs out 1 residue before the end of the CDR3; the remainder is reconstructed from the germline J gene. The gene calls are TRBV12-1 and TRBJ2-1, with TRBD1 as a possible D gene (5 bases). The CDR3 has 12 amino acids. The ends were cut back, 3 bases at V and 7 bases at J, with 9 bases in the middle. The V gene's germline CDR1 is SGHSN and CDR2 HYEKVE. The CDR3 is CASSEGRAEQFF. The DNA read from the CDR3 is TGTGCCAGCTCTGAGGGGAGGGCTGAGCAGTTC.

This clone was observed a few times. The listed genes are named as in mouse. Read sequence stops 1 residue before the CDR3 end, and the germline J gene provides the missing end. The chain recombines TRBV15 with TRBJ2-7; 7 bases are a match to TRBD1. Germline CDR1 and CDR2: SGHND and FRSKSL. The J segment lost 4 bases and the V segment lost 4 bases, leaving 1 base of the junction unmatched. The CDR3 is made up of 12 amino acids. Partial CDR3 DNA: TGTGCCAGCAGTTCACAGGGGTATGAACAGTAC. Its protein is CASSSQGYEQY. The entire CDR3 is CASSSQGYEQYF. The full variable domain, completed using reference TRBV15 and TRBJ2-7, is DAGVTQTPRHEVAEKGQTIILKCEPVSGHNDLFWYRQTKIQGLELLSYFRSKSLMEDGGAFKDRFKAEMLNSSFSTLKIQPTEPKDSAVYLCASSSQGYEQYFGPGTRLTVL.

About this clone: Genes and germline are mouse. The read halts 1 residue ahead of the CDR3 end, with the missing end drawn from the germline J gene. This sequence joins TRBV3 and TRBJ1-2, with 10 bases lining up with TRBD1. CDR1 is SNHLY, CDR2 FYNGKV, per germline (reference sequence). The CDR3 spans 16 residues. J was trimmed by 0 bases and V by 2 bases; bases with no gene match: 3. CDR3 loop: CASSLTGQGANSDYTF. The CDR3 DNA, read in part, is TGTGCCAGCAGCTTAACCGGACAGGGGGCAAACTCCGACTACACC.

This clone has only a few counts. Germline and genes here are mouse. The read ends 1 residue shy of where the CDR3 ends; the end is completed using the germline J gene. The chain links TRBV5 to TRBJ2-7; no firm D call. This CDR3 spans 14 amino acids. V lost 0 bases and J lost 4, with 10 bases in between. Germline V gene data show CDR1 as LGHNA and CDR2 as YNLKQL (reference sequence). CDR3 in amino acids: CASSQDLYSYEQYF. The CDR3 bases that were read are TGTGCCAGCAGCCAAGATCTATACAGTTATGAACAGTAC.

About this clone: These gene names are mouse names. Sequencing ends 1 residue short of the CDR3 end; the germline J gene provides the rest. The chain recombines TRBV5 with TRBJ1-2, with D perhaps TRBD1 (6 bases). The CDR3 has 15 amino acids. V was cut by 0 bases and J by 0 bases, with 8 bases left in between. The germline CDR1 and CDR2 sequences are LGHNA and YNLKQL (reference sequence). The CDR3 spells CASSQEQGSNSDYTF. The part of the CDR3 DNA that was read is TGTGCCAGCAGCCAAGAACAGGGCTCAAACTCCGACTACACC.

About this clone itself: The gene names given are mouse names. The CDR3 is cut off 1 residue early in the read; its end comes from the germline J gene. The chain combines TRBV2 with TRBJ2-1; 10 nucleotides match TRBD2. Losses at the gene ends were 1 base for V and 7 bases for J; bases not matched to a gene: 7. The CDR3 loop spans 16 amino acids. Germline-derived CDR1 and CDR2 are LGHNA and YSYQKL. CDR3 bases read: TGTGCCAGCAGCCAAGCCCCGACTGGGGGGAGAGCTGAGCAGTTC. Amino acids: CASSQAPTGGRAEQF. The full CDR3 is CASSQAPTGGRAEQFF.

About this clone: The gene names here belong to mouse. The read ends 1 residue before the CDR3 terminus; that terminus is restored from the germline J gene. The chain joins TRBV3 to TRBJ2-7, with D unresolved. The V gene's germline CDR1 is SNHLY and CDR2 FYNGKV (reference sequence). V was pared by 4 bases and J by 6 bases, with 13 bases between. This CDR3 has 13 amino acids. CDR3 bases read: TGTGCCAGCAGCTCCCCGGGTTCAGGTGAACAGTAC. This sequence encodes CASSSPGSGEQY. The entire CDR3 is CASSSPGSGEQYF.

As regards this clone: Gene names refer to mouse genes. The CDR3 goes on 1 residue after the read ends, and that part is filled in from the germline J gene. This chain joins TRBV19 and TRBJ1-6, with 7 nucleotides matching TRBD1. TRBJ1-6 qualifies as an ORF whose function is uncertain. Trimming removed 3 bases from V and 3 bases from J; junction bases left unmatched: 0. This CDR3 is 14 amino acids long. Germline CDR1 and CDR2: FNHDT and SITEND (reference sequence). CDR3 amino acids: CASSRDSYNSPLYF. CDR3 bases read: TGTGCCAGCAGTAGGGACAGCTATAATTCGCCCCTCTAC.

As regards this clone: Gene names and germline refer to mouse. The read terminates 1 residue before the CDR3 end, so the remaining end is supplied by the germline J gene. The chain recombines TRBV2 with TRBJ2-4; D call uncertain. Germline V gene lookup returns CDR1 LGHNA and CDR2 YSYQKL. Trimming took 0 bases from V and 0 from J, leaving 1 base between them. This CDR3 is built from 13 residues. CDR3 DNA (partial): TGTGCCAGCAGCCAAGACAGTCAAAACACCTTGTAC. This translates into CASSQDSQNTLY. The whole CDR3 sequence is CASSQDSQNTLYF.

Comment on this clone: The genes and germline here are from mouse. Read coverage stops 1 residue before the CDR3 terminus; the germline J gene supplies the remainder. The chain recombines TRBV3 with TRBJ2-4; 8 nucleotides match TRBD2. CDR3 length equals 15 residues. The germline V gene has CDR1 SNHLY and CDR2 FYNGKV (reference sequence). V dropped 1 base and J dropped 1; count of bases not matched to a gene: 1. The covered CDR3 bases are TGTGCCAGCAGCTTAGAGACTGGGGGTCAAAACACCTTGTAC. It specifies CASSLETGGQNTLY. The complete CDR3 reads CASSLETGGQNTLYF. The full variable domain, with the rest looked up from reference TRBV3 and TRBJ2-4, is GPKVLQIPSHQIIDMGQMVTLNCDPVSNHLYFYWYKQILGQQMEFLVNFYNGKVMEKSKLFKDQFSVERPDGSYFTLKIQPTALEDSAVYFCASSLETGGQNTLYFGAGTRLSVL.

This clone was recorded only once. The genes are named according to mouse. The read terminates 1 residue ahead of where the CDR3 ends, so the germline J gene completes it. The genes are TRBV4 and TRBJ2-1; 11 positions match TRBD2. The CDR3 runs to 16 residues. V lost 4 bases, J lost 3 bases, and 5 bases stayed unmatched. Per the germline V gene, CDR1 is LGHDT and CDR2 is YNNKQL (reference sequence). The part of the CDR3 DNA that was read is TGTGCCAGCAGCTTCTTCGGACTGGGGGGCTATGCTGAGCAGTTC. Translating it yields CASSFFGLGGYAEQF. The full CDR3 reads CASSFFGLGGYAEQFF. The variable domain in full, with the rest retrieved from reference TRBV4 and TRBJ2-1, is ETAVFQTPNYHVTQVGNEVSFNCKQTLGHDTMYWYKQDSKKLLKIMFSYNNKQLIVNETVPRRFSPQSSDKAHLNLRIKSVEPEDSAVYLCASSFFGLGGYAEQFFGPGTRLTVL.

Worth noting for this clone: Gene names and germline refer to mouse. The sequenced fragment ends 1 residue before the CDR3 boundary, so the rest is inferred from the germline J gene. V gene TRBV3 combines with J gene TRBJ2-7; D may be TRBD2 (6 bases). Germline V lookup: CDR1 SNHLY, CDR2 FYNGKV (reference sequence). V lost 2 bases and J lost 4, with 9 bases in between. The CDR3 is made up of 13 amino acids. The chain's CDR3 is CASSLSGEYEQYF. The part of the CDR3 DNA that was read is TGTGCCAGCAGCTTATCTGGGGAGTATGAACAGTAC.

Regarding this clone: The gene symbols are mouse symbols. The read stops 1 residue short of the end of the CDR3; the missing end is completed from the germline J gene. This chain uses TRBV13-2 with TRBJ1-6, with D possibly matching TRBD1 (6 bases). TRBJ1-6 is noted as an ORF with a role that remains uncertain. The CDR3 is made up of 15 amino acids. The V end lost 2 bases, the J end lost 4 bases, and 10 bases lay between the germline ends. Germline CDR1 is NNHNN and CDR2 is SYGAGS (reference sequence). The covered CDR3 bases are TGTGCCAGCGGTGAACCGGGACAATATAATTCGCCCCTCTAC. Translation gives CASGEPGQYNSPLY. The CDR3 in its entirety is CASGEPGQYNSPLYF.

Details on this clone: All gene names here are mouse names. The read ends 1 residue before the CDR3 terminus; that terminus is restored from the germline J gene. The V and J genes are TRBV31 and TRBJ1-4; D may be TRBD1 (6 bases). The germline V and J ends were trimmed by 4 bases and 1 base, with 10 bases remaining between them. Germline CDR1 is GKSSPN and CDR2 is SITVG. The CDR3 contains 14 residues. The CDR3 reads CAWTGTSSNERLFF. The part of the CDR3 DNA that was read is TGTGCCTGGACCGGGACATCTTCCAACGAAAGATTATTT.

As regards this clone: These gene names are mouse names. The read is 1 residue too short to cover the CDR3 end, so that end is filled in from the germline J gene. The chain is built from TRBV13-3 and TRBJ2-7; D gene uncertain. CDR3 length: 13 residues. Trimming removed 0 bases from V and 2 bases from J, with 6 bases in between. Germline loops: CDR1 NNHDY, CDR2 SYVADS. The CDR3 region is CASSDGAPYEQYF. The CDR3 DNA, read in part, is TGTGCCAGCAGTGATGGGGCCCCCTATGAACAGTAC.

Remarks on this clone: Here the gene names and germline are mouse. The read ends 1 residue early relative to the CDR3; the germline J gene fills the gap. The chain joins TRBV3 to TRBJ2-1; no clear D. The CDR3 has 14 residues. V was pared by 4 bases and J by 0 bases, with 7 bases between. The germline V gene encodes CDR1 SNHLY and CDR2 FYNGKV (reference sequence). The CDR3 bases that were read are TGTGCCAGCAGCTCGACACCTAACTATGCTGAGCAGTTC. Its translation: CASSSTPNYAEQF. The full CDR3 sequence reads CASSSTPNYAEQFF.

As to this clone: Gene names refer to mouse genes. Read sequence stops 1 residue before the CDR3 end, and the germline J gene provides the missing end. The V and J genes are TRBV15 and TRBJ1-6; no clear D. TRBJ1-6 is flagged as an ORF with uncertain function. Trimming took off 6 bases at V and 3 bases at J, with 3 bases between the two ends. Germline assignment: CDR1 SGHND and CDR2 FRSKSL. The CDR3 contains 12 residues. CDR3: CASSHYNSPLYF. The sequenced part of the CDR3 DNA is TGTGCCAGCAGCCACTATAATTCGCCCCTCTAC.

Only a few counts were recorded for this clone. Gene names denote mouse genes. The DNA ends 1 residue before the CDR3 does, and the rest of the CDR3 is filled in from the germline J gene. This chain links TRBV16 with TRBJ2-5, with D perhaps matching TRBD1 (5 bases). The CDR3 consists of 13 residues. V dropped 3 bases and J dropped 4 bases, with 8 bases sitting between them. Germline V gene sequence: CDR1 SGHSA, CDR2 FRNQAP. CDR3 protein: CASSLGREDTQYF. The covered CDR3 bases are TGTGCAAGCAGCTTGGGCAGGGAAGACACCCAGTAC.

A word on this clone: Germline and genes: mouse. The CDR3 bases that were read are TGTGCCAGCAGTATAGAGGGACAGGGCAATTCTGGAAATACGCTCTAT. This encodes CASSIEGQGNSGNTLY. The full CDR3 reads CASSIEGQGNSGNTLYF. The chain joins TRBV19 to TRBJ1-3; TRBD1 matches at 9 bases. The read is 1 residue too short to cover the CDR3 end, so that end is filled in from the germline J gene. The germline V gene encodes CDR1 FNHDT and CDR2 SITEND (reference sequence). The CDR3 runs to 17 residues. The ends lost 0 bases at V and 0 bases at J; junction bases unmatched: 4.

Points on this clone: The gene names here belong to mouse. The read ends 1 residue shy of where the CDR3 ends; the end is completed using the germline J gene. The gene calls are TRBV13-1 and TRBJ2-7; TRBD1 or TRBD2 may be the D gene (5 bases each). The CDR3 length is 12 residues. From germline, CDR1 is NSHNY and CDR2 SYGAGN. With 6 bases removed from V and 2 bases from J, the gap between germline ends came to 9 bases. This CDR3 is CASIGAAYEQYF. The DNA read from the CDR3 is TGTGCCAGCATCGGGGCCGCCTATGAACAGTAC.

Of note for this clone: The gene names here belong to mouse. The read comes to an end 1 residue before the CDR3 does, leaving the germline J gene to fill in the end. This chain joins TRBV19 and TRBJ2-5, with D possibly being TRBD2 (5 bases). Germline-derived CDR1 and CDR2 are FNHDT and SITEND (reference sequence). The CDR3 covers 14 residues. The V gene lost 2 bases and the J gene lost 1 base, with 8 bases spanning the gap. CDR3 bases read: TGTGCCAGCAGTATTTCTGGGTACCAAGACACCCAGTAC. Its translation: CASSISGYQDTQY. The full CDR3 reads CASSISGYQDTQYF.

Comments on this clone: Genes and germline are mouse. The DNA ends 1 residue before the CDR3 does, and the rest of the CDR3 is filled in from the germline J gene. The rearrangement links TRBV15 to TRBJ2-5, with TRBD1 matching 10 bases. V lost 5 bases to trimming and J lost 5 bases; unmatched junction nucleotides: 1. This CDR3 comprises 13 residues. CDR1 is SGHND and CDR2 is FRSKSL in the germline V gene. This chain's CDR3 is CASSGDRGDTQYF. CDR3 bases read: TGTGCCAGCAGTGGGGACAGGGGAGACACCCAGTAC.

On this clone itself: Gene and germline names: mouse. The read ends 1 residue early relative to the CDR3; the germline J gene fills the gap. This sequence joins TRBV15 and TRBJ2-1; 7 positions match TRBD2. Germline trimming cut 3 bases from V and 5 bases from J; bases unmatched to any gene: 1. CDR1 SGHND and CDR2 FRSKSL come from the germline V gene. This CDR3 spans 13 amino acids. CDR3 DNA (partial): TGTGCCAGCAGTTTCCTGGGGGATGCTGAGCAGTTC. This sequence encodes CASSFLGDAEQF. The whole CDR3 region reads CASSFLGDAEQFF.

To note about this clone: The germline and genes are mouse ones. With the read ending 1 residue before the CDR3 end, the germline J gene is used to fill in that end. The gene calls are TRBV21 and TRBJ2-7; possibly TRBD1 or TRBD2 for D (6 bases each). TRBV21 is labeled an ORF, and its function is uncertain. This CDR3 comprises 14 residues. V lost 0 bases and J lost 5, with 11 bases in between. CDR3 amino acids: CASSQSGARDEQYF. CDR3 DNA (partial): TGTGCTAGCAGTCAATCGGGGGCGAGGGATGAACAGTAC.

This clone occurred a few times. The gene symbols are mouse symbols. Read coverage stops 1 residue before the CDR3 terminus; the germline J gene supplies the remainder. The V and J genes are TRBV24 and TRBJ1-2; TRBD1 matches 7 bases. With 0 bases clipped from V and 4 bases from J, the junction kept 2 bases outside the gene matches. CDR3 length: 14 amino acids. Germline values: CDR1 KGHTA, CDR2 FRNEEI. CDR3 sequence reads: CASSLYPGGSDYTF. CDR3 DNA (partial): TGTGCCAGCAGTCTGTATCCAGGGGGCTCCGACTACACC.

Remarks on this clone: The genes are named according to mouse. The read gets to within 1 residue of the CDR3 end, and the germline J gene fills in the rest. This chain connects TRBV31 to TRBJ1-5; tentative D call: TRBD1 (5 bases). The CDR3 has 13 amino acids. The V gene's germline CDR1 is GKSSPN and CDR2 SITVG. V was trimmed by 3 bases and J by 3 bases, leaving 9 bases between them. This chain's CDR3 is CAWSPDTNQAPLF. CDR3 DNA (partial): TGTGCCTGGAGCCCGGACACCAACCAGGCTCCGCTT.

As concerns this clone: The genes and germline here are from mouse. Read sequence stops 1 residue before the CDR3 end, and the germline J gene provides the missing end. V usage is TRBV1 and J usage is TRBJ1-4; 7 nucleotides match TRBD1. Losses at the gene ends were 1 base for V and 0 bases for J; bases not matched to a gene: 8. Per the germline V gene, CDR1 is NSQYPW and CDR2 is LRSPGD (reference sequence). This CDR3 has 18 amino acids. The CDR3 sequence: CTCSAGQGGLISNERLFF. The DNA read from the CDR3 is TGCACCTGCAGTGCAGGCCAGGGGGGGCTCATTTCCAACGAAAGATTATTT.

Worth noting for this clone: Gene names and germline match the mouse. The CDR3 end lies 1 residue beyond the end of the read and is filled in from the germline J gene. The V and J genes are TRBV1 and TRBJ2-1; possible D gene TRBD1, 5 bases. Trimming took 8 bases from V and 5 from J, leaving 7 bases between them. This CDR3 is 11 amino acids long. From germline, CDR1 is NSQYPW and CDR2 LRSPGD (reference sequence). CDR3 DNA (partial): TGCACCTGCTCAGGGAATGCTGAGCAGTTC. It encodes CTCSGNAEQF. The CDR3 reads in full as CTCSGNAEQFF. Complete variable domain (other parts from reference TRBV1 and TRBJ2-1): VTLLEQNPRWRLVPRGQAVNLRCILKNSQYPWMSWYQQDLQKQLQWLFTLRSPGDKEVKSLPGADYLATRVTDTELRLQVANMSQGRTLYCTCSGNAEQFFGPGTRLTVL.

With regard to this clone: Each gene name is a mouse one. The observed sequence ends 1 residue before the CDR3 terminus, with the missing tail filled in from the germline J gene. Other DNA sequences in this sample translate to the same CDR3. The rearrangement links TRBV19 to TRBJ2-3; D is unresolved. Trimming pared 2 bases from V and 0 bases from J, leaving 7 bases between. The CDR3 has 14 residues. From germline, CDR1 is FNHDT and CDR2 SITEND (reference sequence). CDR3 loop: CASSIDNSAETLYF. CDR3 DNA (partial): TGTGCCAGCAGTATTGACAATAGTGCAGAAACGCTGTAT.

This clone was seen a handful of times. The germline and genes are mouse ones. Sequencing ends 1 residue short of the CDR3 end; the germline J gene provides the rest. The chain links TRBV2 to TRBJ1-2; tentatively, D is TRBD1 (5 bases). The germline CDR1 and CDR2 sequences are LGHNA and YSYQKL. Trimming took off 3 bases at V and 3 bases at J, with 11 bases between the two ends. The CDR3 has 14 residues. The covered CDR3 bases are TGTGCCAGCAGCCAGAATCTCAGGGACTCCGACTACACC. Its translation is CASSQNLRDSDYT. The complete CDR3 sequence is CASSQNLRDSDYTF.